These 26 T cell receptor beta chains were all obtained from the same sample, sequenced in a study of T cells in Graves' hyperthyroidism and ophthalmopathy. TCR beta CDR3 sequences were amplified from RNA transcripts. The TCR CDR3 was amplified in a first-round RT-PCR using the HTBI primer set. TCRdb processed the multiplex PCR reads anew with MiXCR; each CDR3 protein has one entry. The data contain about 350,000 distinct CDR3 sequences, around a sixth of them singletons. Sequencing was done on a sample of blood. Source of these receptors: a woman aged 40 to 50 with Graves' ophthalmopathy.

This clonotype occurred many times. V is TRBV6-2 or TRBV6-3 and J is TRBJ2-7, with D possibly being TRBD1 or TRBD2 (6 bases each). In germline, CDR1 is MNHEY, CDR2 SVGEGT. This CDR3 has 15 amino acids. Trimming cost V 6 bases and J 2 bases, with 17 bases left between them. The CDR3 DNA reads as TGTGCCAGCAGGGAAACAGACAGGAGGGCCTACGAGCAGTACTTC. Translated: CASRETDRRAYEQYF.

This clonotype was counted ten times or more. This chain uses TRBV24-1 with TRBJ2-6, with D maybe TRBD2 (6 bases). Germline lookup yields CDR1 KGHDR and CDR2 SFDVKD. The CDR3 consists of 15 residues. V was clipped by 3 bases and J by 6 bases, with 11 bases between them. In DNA form, the CDR3 reads TGTGCCACCAGTGATCCCGGGACTGAGGCCAACGTCCTGACTTTC. It translates to CATSDPGTEANVLTF.

This clonotype was observed at least ten times. This chain connects TRBV15 to TRBJ2-1; either TRBD1 or TRBD2 may supply D (5 bases each). The CDR3 is made up of 14 amino acids. Between the trimmed V and J ends, which lost 3 bases and 6 bases, there was a span of 12 bases. Germline loops: CDR1 LNHNV, CDR2 YYDKDF (reference sequence). The CDR3 spells CATSRGPGSNEQFF. CDR3 coding DNA: TGTGCCACCAGCAGGGGGCCGGGAAGCAATGAGCAGTTCTTC.

This clonotype was observed at least ten times. The V gene is TRBV7-6, the J gene TRBJ2-2; D not resolved. The CDR3 is 12 amino acids. The germline V gene has CDR1 SGHVS and CDR2 FNYEAQ. Trimming shortened V by 5 bases and J by 7 bases, and 8 bases separated the two germline ends. In nucleotides, the CDR3 is TGTGCCAGCAGCACCGACGGCGGGGAGCTGTTTTTT. It codes for CASSTDGGELFF.

Ten or more counts support this clonotype. The chain joins TRBV28 to TRBJ1-2; D is ambiguous. This CDR3 is built from 12 residues. The germline V and J ends were trimmed by 8 bases and 6 bases, with 13 bases remaining between them. Germline V gene data show CDR1 as MDHEN and CDR2 as SYDVKM. The CDR3 bases are TGTGCCAGCCGCGCAGGCGACCATGGCTACACCTTC. Encoded protein: CASRAGDHGYTF.

This clonotype came up once. The rearrangement uses TRBV7-2 and TRBJ2-5; 8 bases map to TRBD1. The CDR3 runs 16 residues. With V trimmed by 5 bases and J by 4 bases, 12 bases remained unmatched. Germline V lookup: CDR1 SGHTA, CDR2 FQGNSA. In nucleotides, the CDR3 is TGTGCCAGCAGCCGCTCCCGGACAGGGCAAGGAGAGACCCAGTACTTC. Its translation is CASSRSRTGQGETQYF.

Only a few counts were recorded for this clonotype. It may be a read error: a sequence one base away is much more abundant. The rearrangement joins TRBV19 to TRBJ2-2; D gene uncertain. V shed 3 bases and J shed 1 base, with 6 bases lying between them. The CDR3 loop spans 14 amino acids. Per germline, CDR1 LNHDA and CDR2 SQIVND (reference sequence). This chain's CDR3 is CASSITVNTGELFF. CDR3 DNA: TGTGCCAGTAGTATTACAGTGAACACCGGGGAGCTGTTTTTT. Full variable domain (rest looked up from reference TRBV19 and TRBJ2-2): DGGITQSPKYLFRKEGQNVTLSCEQNLNHDAMYWYRQDPGQGLRLIYYSQIVNDFQKGDIAEGYSVSREKKESFPLTVTSAQKNPTAFYLCASSITVNTGELFFGEGSRLTVL.

This clonotype showed up many times. The chain uses TRBV7-2 and TRBJ2-7; D is undetermined. V shed 3 bases and J shed 0 bases, with 6 bases lying between them. CDR3 length: 13 residues. The germline V gene has CDR1 SGHTA and CDR2 FQGNSA. The DNA of the CDR3 is TGTGCCAGCAGCTTCTATTTCTCCTACGAGCAGTACTTC. It yields the protein CASSFYFSYEQYF.

This clonotype was found many times. The rearrangement links TRBV6-5 to TRBJ1-2, with 8 positions matching TRBD1. CDR3 length: 16 amino acids. The junction had 14 bases not matched to a gene; V was cut back by 4 bases and J by 7 bases. Germline V gene lookup returns CDR1 MNHEY and CDR2 SVGAGI. CDR3 sequence: CASSFGQGRNLVGYTF. The CDR3 DNA reads as TGTGCCAGCAGTTTCGGACAGGGAAGGAACCTAGTTGGCTACACCTTC.

The genes are TRBV18 and TRBJ2-7; TRBD1 might be the D (7 bases). Germline values: CDR1 KGHSH, CDR2 LQKENI. This CDR3 has 14 amino acids. V was cut by 5 bases and J by 2 bases, with 13 bases left in between. The CDR3 DNA follows: TGTGCCAGCTCATGGAGGGACAGCCCCTACGAGCAGTACTTC. Its translation is CASSWRDSPYEQYF.

The chain joins TRBV15 to TRBJ1-1; D call uncertain. V lost 0 bases and J lost 7, with 9 bases in between. The CDR3 extends over 13 amino acids. Germline loops: CDR1 LNHNV, CDR2 YYDKDF (reference sequence). CDR3 DNA: TGTGCCACCAGCAGAGATCTGCGTTTTGAAGCTTTCTTT. This encodes CATSRDLRFEAFF.

There are many counts of this clonotype. Mismatch with germline at one junction end may stem from a read error. The V gene is TRBV7-8, the J gene TRBJ2-7, with no clear D. The CDR3 spans 14 residues. The germline V gene encodes CDR1 SGHVS and CDR2 FQNEAQ. CDR3 loop: CASSPGRLAYEQYF. The CDR3 nucleotides are TGTGCCAGCAGTCCTGGACGGCTTGCCTACGAGCAGTACTTT.

This clonotype occurred many times. V is TRBV15 and J is TRBJ1-2, with D uncertain. The CDR3 runs 13 residues. V lost 3 bases, J lost 4 bases, and 9 bases lay in between. From germline, CDR1 is LNHNV and CDR2 YYDKDF (reference sequence). CDR3 nucleotide sequence: TGTGCCACCAGCAGTCCTGGGTCCTATGGCTACACCTTC. Translating it yields CATSSPGSYGYTF.

The table lists this clonotype with many counts. The V gene is TRBV6-2 or TRBV6-3, the J gene TRBJ2-7; no definite D call. This CDR3 has 11 residues. The V end lost 6 bases, the J end lost 5 bases, and 8 bases lay between the germline ends. Germline CDR1 reads MNHEY; CDR2 reads SVGEGT. This chain's CDR3 is CASSLGNEQYF. The CDR3 DNA reads as TGTGCCAGCAGCCTCGGAAACGAGCAGTACTTC.

This clonotype was detected many times. The rearrangement joins TRBV12-3 or TRBV12-4 to TRBJ1-5; TRBD1 agrees at 7 bases. The CDR3 totals 17 residues. The junction had 11 bases not matched to a gene; V was cut back by 6 bases and J by 0 bases. The CDR3 region is CASSPWQGGYSNQPQHF. CDR3 DNA sequence: TGTGCCAGCAGCCCTTGGCAGGGGGGTTATAGCAATCAGCCCCAGCATTTT.

This clonotype was observed many times. The V call is TRBV7-9, the J call TRBJ2-7, with TRBD2 matching over 7 bases. Germline values: CDR1 SEHNR, CDR2 FQNEAQ (reference sequence). This CDR3 spans 13 amino acids. With V trimmed by 5 bases and J by 3 bases, 4 bases remained unmatched. This CDR3 is CASSRREGYEQYF. The DNA for the CDR3 is TGTGCCAGCAGCAGAAGGGAGGGCTACGAGCAGTACTTC.

The sample holds many counts of this clonotype. The genes are TRBV6-1 and TRBJ1-5; a possible D gene is TRBD1 (6 bases). This CDR3 has 14 amino acids. Between the trimmed V and J ends, which lost 4 bases and 5 bases, there was a span of 12 bases. Germline CDR1 and CDR2: MNHNS and SASEGT. CDR3 sequence reads: CASSGRGTDQPQHF. CDR3 bases: TGTGCCAGCAGTGGCAGGGGCACTGATCAGCCCCAGCATTTT.

This clonotype was observed many times. The chain employs TRBV20-1 and TRBJ1-1; 11 nucleotides line up with TRBD1. The CDR3 contains 16 residues. The ends lost 4 bases at V and 11 bases at J; junction bases unmatched: 18. Germline V gives CDR1 DFQATT, CDR2 SNEGSKA (reference sequence). Here the CDR3 reads CSATRPTGQGVPGAFF. The CDR3 DNA follows: TGCAGTGCTACCAGGCCAACGGGACAGGGGGTCCCTGGGGCTTTCTTT.

The chain recombines TRBV7-8 with TRBJ1-1; 11 bases match TRBD1. This CDR3 comprises 13 residues. V was clipped by 8 bases and J by 5 bases; unmatched bases: 4. CDR1 and CDR2 (germline): SGHVS, FQNEAQ. The CDR3 DNA reads TGTGCCAGCGGACAGGGGGCGCGAACTGAAGCTTTCTTT. It encodes CASGQGARTEAFF.

This clonotype has more than one count but fewer than ten. This chain links TRBV12-5 with TRBJ2-6; 9 positions agree with TRBD1. Per the germline V gene, CDR1 is LGHNT and CDR2 is FRNRAP. The CDR3 contains 20 residues. V shed 4 bases, J shed 0 bases, and the junction held 13 bases outside the gene matches. CDR3 in DNA: TGTGCTAGTGGTTCCTTCACAGGGGGCGGGCTGAACTCTGGGGCCAACGTCCTGACTTTC. Translated: CASGSFTGGGLNSGANVLTF.

The V call is TRBV5-1, the J call TRBJ2-7; D is uncertain. The CDR3 is 14 amino acids. Trimming cost V 6 bases and J 6 bases, with 19 bases left between them. Germline assignment: CDR1 SGHRS and CDR2 YFSETQ. CDR3 residues: CASTPTVEKGEQYF. The CDR3 DNA follows: TGCGCCAGCACCCCCACGGTGGAGAAGGGCGAGCAGTACTTC.

This clonotype was counted ten times or more. V and J are TRBV29-1 and TRBJ2-2, with D tentatively TRBD1 (6 bases). Trimming took 7 bases from V and 4 from J, leaving 10 bases between them. The germline gives CDR1 SQVTM, CDR2 ANQGSEA. The CDR3 runs to 12 residues. Written as DNA, the CDR3 is TGCAGCGGTAGACAGGCCACCGGGGAGCTGTTTTTT. Protein: CSGRQATGELFF.

This clonotype was seen at least ten times. The chain combines TRBV20-1 with TRBJ1-1; D unclear. The CDR3 loop spans 14 amino acids. Germline values: CDR1 DFQATT, CDR2 SNEGSKA (reference sequence). V lost 1 base and J 1 base, leaving 10 bases between the germline ends. CDR3 in DNA: TGCAGTGCTAGAGGTTGGACGGCGAACACTGAAGCTTTCTTT. Amino acid sequence: CSARGWTANTEAFF.

This clonotype showed up many times. The chain employs TRBV2 and TRBJ1-3; D gene uncertain. Trimming shortened V by 8 bases and J by 1 base, and 3 bases separated the two germline ends. The germline CDR1 and CDR2 sequences are SNHLY and FYNNEI. This CDR3 is 11 amino acids long. The CDR3 region is CASLSGNTIYF. The CDR3 coding sequence is TGTGCCAGCCTATCTGGAAACACCATATATTTT. Variable domain in full (rest from reference TRBV2 and TRBJ1-3): EPEVTQTPSHQVTQMGQEVILRCVPISNHLYFYWYRQILGQKVEFLVSFYNNEISEKSEIFDDQFSVERPDGSNFTLKIRSTKLEDSAMYFCASLSGNTIYFGEGSWLTVV.

The CDR3 region has the DNA TGTGCCAGCAGCCGGGGTTGGAAGACGAAGGACACCATATATTTT. It specifies CASSRGWKTKDTIYF. The chain joins TRBV3-1 to TRBJ1-3, with D unresolved. Trimming shortened V by 4 bases and J by 8 bases, and 18 bases separated the two germline ends. The V gene's germline CDR1 is LGHDT and CDR2 YNNKEL (reference sequence). This CDR3 has 15 residues.

This clonotype was seen repeatedly, ten times or more. The V call is TRBV6-5, the J call TRBJ1-6; a weak D match, TRBD1 (5 bases). The CDR3 contains 13 residues. Per the germline V gene, CDR1 is MNHEY and CDR2 is SVGAGI. Trimming stripped 6 bases from V and 5 bases from J, with 8 bases between. CDR3 coding DNA: TGTGCCAGCAGACAGGCCCATAATTCACCCCTCCACTTT. This sequence encodes CASRQAHNSPLHF.